The 3 T cell receptor beta chains presented below share a single source sample, sequenced in a study of CD8+ T cells in alopecia areata. Following RNA extraction, reverse transcription yielded cDNA that acted as the sequencing template. The repertoire was sequenced with immunoSEQ multiplex PCR; TCRdb's copy has only in-frame clones and lacks some. The sample consists of roughly 30,000 clones, roughly 58% of them appearing once. Material for sequencing was NKG2D-high CD8+ T cells sorted from blood. The source of these receptors is a human donor with alopecia areata.

The chain uses TRBV27 and TRBJ2-7; D may match TRBD1 or TRBD2 (5 bases each). The germline gives CDR1 MNHEY, CDR2 SMNVEV (reference sequence). The CDR3 runs to 13 residues. Trimming stripped 2 bases from V and 6 bases from J, with 11 bases between. CDR3 loop: CASSLQERGEQYF. CDR3 DNA: TGTGCCAGCAGTTTACAGGAGAGGGGCGAGCAGTACTTC.

The chain couples TRBV2 to TRBJ1-2, with 7 bases lining up with TRBD1. V was pared by 5 bases and J by 2 bases, with 8 bases of the junction left unmatched. Germline values: CDR1 SNHLY, CDR2 FYNNEI. The CDR3 runs 15 residues. The CDR3 protein is CASSPAGGTNYGYTF. The CDR3 bases are TGTGCCAGCAGTCCCGCAGGGGGGACGAACTATGGCTACACCTTC.

V gene TRBV27 combines with J gene TRBJ2-7; 11 bases line up with TRBD2. V was pared by 3 bases and J by 4 bases, with 8 bases of the junction left unmatched. Germline assignment: CDR1 MNHEY and CDR2 SMNVEV (reference sequence). This CDR3 comprises 16 residues. The CDR3 loop is CASSLSSGTSGYEQYF. The CDR3 DNA reads as TGTGCCAGCAGTTTGTCCTCCGGGACTAGCGGTTACGAGCAGTACTTC.